These 25 T cell receptor beta chains came from one sample sequenced in a study of cytomegalovirus exposure and HLA in healthy donors. PCR employed 60 Vbeta and 13 Jbeta primers. Sequencing was performed with immunoSEQ multiplex PCR; in TCRdb, only in-frame clones are kept and a portion is missing. The sample lists roughly 150,000 clones, approximately 81% seen once, with around 0.97% in the top ten. Sample: PBMCs. These receptors were taken from a man under 40 in good health and CMV-seronegative.

The chain has TRBV21-1 and TRBJ2-7; the table calls TRBD1, which could not be checked here. TRBV21-1 is a listed pseudogene. CDR3 length: 14 residues. The CDR3 reads CARRRRQASYEQYF. Written as DNA, the CDR3 is TGTGCCCGCAGGAGGAGACAGGCATCCTACGAGCAGTACTTC.

J is TRBJ2-5 and V is TRBV2, with TRBD2 as a possible D gene (5 bases). The CDR3 loop spans 11 amino acids. Per germline, CDR1 SNHLY and CDR2 FYNNEI. Trimming removed 5 bases from V and 9 bases from J, with 10 bases in between. This CDR3 reads CASSSTGAQYF. DNA of the CDR3: TGTGCCAGCAGTTCCACCGGGGCCCAGTACTTC. Full variable domain (rest looked up from reference TRBV2 and TRBJ2-5): EPEVTQTPSHQVTQMGQEVILRCVPISNHLYFYWYRQILGQKVEFLVSFYNNEISEKSEIFDDQFSVERPDGSNFTLKIRSTKLEDSAMYFCASSSTGAQYFGPGTRLLVL.

This sequence joins TRBV11-3 and TRBJ2-5; TRBD2 aligns across 14 bases. The J call may be in error: the DNA end matches TRBJ2-7 better. CDR3 length equals 16 residues. Germline values: CDR1 SGHNT, CDR2 YENEEA. CDR3: CASSLEGTSGGYEQYF. The CDR3 nucleotides are TGTGCCAGCAGCTTAGAGGGGACTAGCGGGGGCTACGAGCAGTACTTC.

The chain has TRBV9 and TRBJ1-1, with TRBD1 matching 7 bases. Germline V CDR1 and CDR2: SGDLS, YYNGEE. The CDR3 consists of 18 residues. J gave up 4 bases and V 3 bases, and 18 bases lay outside the gene matches. The CDR3 loop is CASSGHRDSGGGRTEAFF. The DNA of the CDR3 is TGTGCCAGCAGCGGTCACCGGGACTCAGGGGGTGGACGCACTGAAGCTTTCTTT. The whole variable domain, remainder taken from reference TRBV9 and TRBJ1-1, is DSGVTQTPKHLITATGQRVTLRCSPRSGDLSVYWYQQSLDQGLQFLIQYYNGEERAKGNILERFSAQQFPDLHSELNLSSLELGDSALYFCASSGHRDSGGGRTEAFFGQGTRLTVV.

On this clone: The junction does not match germline at one end; this may be a read error. CDR3 amino acids: CASSFHRGDEELFF. Written as DNA, the CDR3 is TGTGCTAGCAGCTTTCACAGGGGAGACGAGGAGCTGTTTTTT. This chain connects TRBV7-7 to TRBJ2-2; 7 positions match TRBD1. The CDR3 sequence is 14 residues long. CDR1 SSHAT and CDR2 FNYEAQ come from the germline V gene (reference sequence).

This clone is a singleton in its sample. This chain uses TRBV6-1 with TRBJ1-5, with 11 bases that match TRBD1. The J segment lost 1 base and the V segment lost 7 bases, leaving 3 bases of the junction unmatched. From germline, CDR1 is MNHNS and CDR2 SASEGT. CDR3 length equals 15 residues. CDR3 DNA sequence: TGTGCCAGCAAACGGACAGGGGGCAGCAATCAGCCCCAGCATTTT. Amino acids: CASKRTGGSNQPQHF.

The rearrangement links TRBV30 to TRBJ2-5, with D possibly TRBD1 on 6 matching bases. CDR3 length equals 13 residues. Germline CDR1 and CDR2: GTSNPN and SVGIG (reference sequence). V shed 2 bases and J shed 2 bases, with 9 bases lying between them. This chain's CDR3 is CAWSFDRQETQYF. The CDR3 nucleotides read TGTGCCTGGAGTTTCGACAGGCAAGAGACCCAGTACTTC.

The chain recombines TRBV18 with TRBJ2-7; possibly TRBD1 for D (6 bases). Trimming shortened V by 1 base and J by 3 bases, and 7 bases separated the two germline ends. Germline CDR1 and CDR2: KGHSH and LQKENI. This CDR3 has 13 amino acids. DNA for the CDR3: TGTGCCAGCTCACCACTACAGGGCTACGAGCAGTACTTC. It specifies CASSPLQGYEQYF. Together with reference TRBV18 and TRBJ2-7, the CDR3 gives the full variable domain: NAGVMQNPRHLVRRRGQEARLRCSPMKGHSHVYWYRQLPEEGLKFMVYLQKENIIDESGMPKERFSAEFPKEGPSILRIQQVVRGDSAAYFCASSPLQGYEQYFGPGTRLTVT.

The gene calls are TRBV7-2 and TRBJ2-5; D is uncertain. Germline V gene lookup returns CDR1 SGHTA and CDR2 FQGNSA. V gave up 1 base and J gave up 2 bases, with 11 bases separating them. This CDR3 contains 15 residues. CDR3 nucleotide sequence: TGTGCCAGCAGCTTAGGTCTGCCCAGTCAAGAGACCCAGTACTTC. Protein sequence: CASSLGLPSQETQYF.

The J gene is TRBJ2-1, the V gene TRBV18, with D hard to call. The V gene's germline CDR1 is KGHSH and CDR2 LQKENI. CDR3 length equals 15 residues. V was clipped by 1 base and J by 7 bases, with 14 bases between them. In DNA, the CDR3 is TGTGCCAGCTCACCACTAGCCCCCTCGGAGAATGAGCAGTTCTTC. Protein sequence: CASSPLAPSENEQFF.

This chain connects TRBV28 to TRBJ1-6, with 7 bases identical to TRBD1. Per germline, CDR1 MDHEN and CDR2 SYDVKM. With V trimmed by 7 bases and J by 5 bases, 11 bases remained unmatched. This CDR3 region has 16 residues. The CDR3 is CASTWRQGGNNSPLHF. The CDR3 DNA reads TGTGCCAGCACCTGGAGACAGGGTGGTAATAATTCACCCCTCCACTTT.

This chain uses TRBV2 with TRBJ2-1; 10 nucleotides match TRBD2. V lost 9 bases to trimming and J lost 9 bases; unmatched junction nucleotides: 11. Per germline, CDR1 SNHLY and CDR2 FYNNEI. This CDR3 spans 14 amino acids. CDR3 DNA sequence: TGTGCCAGTTTCCTAGCGGGAGTATCGGGTGAGCAGTTCTTC. Amino acids: CASFLAGVSGEQFF.

The genes are TRBV7-2 and TRBJ1-2; 8 bases fit TRBD1. The germline CDR1 and CDR2 sequences are SGHTA and FQGNSA. Trimming cost V 5 bases and J 8 bases; bases outside gene matches: 10. The CDR3 length is 14 residues. Here the CDR3 reads CASSTPGGFWGYTF. The CDR3, as DNA: TGTGCCAGCAGCACCCCAGGGGGCTTTTGGGGCTACACCTTC.

The CDR3 spells CASSLGQSYEQYF. CDR3 in DNA: TGTGCCAGCAGCCTCGGACAATCGTACGAGCAGTACTTC. The chain carries TRBV5-8 and TRBJ2-7; possible D gene TRBD1, 5 bases. The CDR3 totals 13 residues. Germline V gene data show CDR1 as SGHTS and CDR2 as YDEGEE. Trimming removed 4 bases at V and 4 bases at J, with 12 bases between.

This clone was observed once. V gene TRBV4-2 combines with J gene TRBJ2-5; D gene ambiguous. The J call could be wrong; TRBJ2-7 is a better fit for the DNA end. The CDR3 has 14 amino acids. The germline V gene encodes CDR1 LGHNA and CDR2 YNFKEQ. CDR3 DNA sequence: TGTGCCAGCAGCCAAGAAAACACAGACTACGAGCAGTACTTC. It encodes CASSQENTDYEQYF.

The chain has TRBV10-1 and TRBJ2-1; a possible D gene is TRBD1 (6 bases). Germline values: CDR1 WNHNN, CDR2 SYGVQD (reference sequence). The CDR3 is made up of 16 amino acids. The V gene lost 8 bases and the J gene lost 5 bases, with 22 bases spanning the gap. The chain's CDR3 is CASLVKDTGQNNEQFF. In DNA form, the CDR3 reads TGCGCCAGCCTTGTGAAAGATACAGGGCAGAACAATGAGCAGTTCTTC.

The chain has TRBV7-2 and TRBJ2-7, with TRBD1 identical over 8 bases. This CDR3 is 18 amino acids long. CDR1 SGHTA and CDR2 FQGNSA come from the germline V gene. V was pared by 5 bases and J by 1 base, with 16 bases of the junction left unmatched. The CDR3 nucleotides read TGTGCCAGCAGCCCGACGACCTCTAGGACAGGGCCGTCCTACGAGCAGTACTTC. It is translated as CASSPTTSRTGPSYEQYF.

This clone showed up just once. The chain carries TRBV11-3 and TRBJ2-1; 7 bases align to TRBD2. V trimming: 8 bases; J trimming: 4 bases; junction bases outside the gene matches: 2. This CDR3 spans 12 amino acids. The germline CDR1 and CDR2 sequences are SGHNT and YENEEA. The CDR3 region has the DNA TGTGCCAGCGGGAGGGGATACAATGAGCAGTTCTTC. This translates into CASGRGYNEQFF.

The V gene is TRBV7-3, the J gene TRBJ1-1; 9 positions match TRBD1. The V and J ends lost 1 base and 5 bases, in that order; junction bases with no gene match: 11. The CDR3 is 17 amino acids. Germline lookup yields CDR1 SGHTA and CDR2 FQGTGA. The chain's CDR3 is CASSLMGVGTGSTEAFF. In nucleotides, the CDR3 is TGTGCCAGCAGCTTAATGGGGGTGGGGACAGGGTCAACTGAAGCTTTCTTT.

This sequence joins TRBV7-9 and TRBJ2-7; 8 bases align to TRBD2. The CDR3 totals 15 residues. V lost 5 bases to trimming and J lost 1 base; unmatched junction nucleotides: 7. Germline V gene data show CDR1 as SEHNR and CDR2 as FQNEAQ (reference sequence). CDR3 nucleotides: TGTGCCAGCAGCCCCGGGAGGGGGGAGTCCTACGAGCAGTACTTC. It encodes CASSPGRGESYEQYF.

The chain joins TRBV21-1 to TRBJ1-1. TRBV21-1 is an annotated pseudogene. The CDR3 runs 19 residues. The DNA for the CDR3 is TGTGCCAGCAGCAAAATCAGACAGGAGGGAGGGACGTCGAACACTGAAGCTTTCTTT. This encodes CASSKIRQEGGTSNTEAFF.

V gene TRBV29-1 combines with J gene TRBJ2-7; maybe TRBD1 (6 bases). The CDR3 runs 13 residues. The germline V gene encodes CDR1 SQVTM and CDR2 ANQGSEA. Trimming took 6 bases from V and 1 from J, leaving 13 bases between them. In nucleotides, the CDR3 is TGCAGCGTGCGGACAGCTGAATCCTACGAGCAGTACTTC. It specifies CSVRTAESYEQYF.

The chain has TRBV5-6 and TRBJ2-7; 8 nucleotides agree with TRBD1. The CDR3 totals 15 residues. Germline V gives CDR1 SGHDT, CDR2 YYEEEE. V dropped 1 base and J dropped 2; count of bases not matched to a gene: 5. This chain's CDR3 is CASSLTVTGAYEQYF. The CDR3 DNA is TGTGCCAGCAGCTTGACAGTGACAGGGGCCTACGAGCAGTACTTC.

This chain uses TRBV6-1 with TRBJ1-2; unclear D gene. The CDR3 is 13 amino acids. The V end was cut by 7 bases, the J end by 7 bases, with 16 bases between. Germline V gene lookup returns CDR1 MNHNS and CDR2 SASEGT. CDR3: CASTTTSLPGYTF. As DNA, the CDR3 is TGTGCCAGCACCACGACTTCCCTACCTGGCTACACCTTC.

The genes are TRBV5-1 and TRBJ1-1, with 7 bases identical to TRBD1. Germline trimming cut 5 bases from V and 2 bases from J; bases unmatched to any gene: 3. This CDR3 is 13 amino acids long. Germline CDR1 SGHRS, CDR2 YFSETQ. The CDR3 region is CASRTGINTEAFF. CDR3 DNA sequence: TGCGCCAGCAGGACAGGGATAAACACTGAAGCTTTCTTT.